The rows below give T cell receptor beta chains drawn from one sample of a study of T cells in localized non-small cell lung cancer. Repertoires were generated with immunoSEQ multiplex PCR, while TCRdb's copy carries only in-frame clones and drops some. The sample consists of 15,000 to 18,000 clones, roughly 86% of them appearing once. The material sequenced was peripheral blood mononuclear cells, taken before any cancer treatment. The receptors stem from a male donor aged 60 or over with stage II lung adenocarcinoma. CDR3s include the opening cysteine and the closing phenylalanine or tryptophan. A D gene is named only where the DNA matches it firmly. Size values are once, few and many counts, or a class for expanded clones, and some rows have none.

>-|TRBJ2-7|TRBV6-5|once
CASSSLYEQYF
TGTGCCAGCAGTTCTCTGTACGAGCAGTACTTC
>-|TRBJ1-1|TRBV5-5|few
CASSSTLPNTEAFF
TGTGCCAGCAGCTCCACTCTACCGAACACTGAAGCTTTCTTT
>-|TRBJ1-2|TRBV27|-
CASSSAVGGYTF
TGTGCCAGCAGTTCTGCCGTCGGAGGCTACACCTTC
>-|TRBJ1-2|TRBV29-1|-
CSVGPQGTYGYTF
TGCAGCGTTGGCCCCCAGGGGACCTATGGCTACACCTTC
>-|TRBJ1-1|TRBV6-5|few
CASSGRGSWTEAFF
TGTGCCAGCAGTGGGAGGGGGTCTTGGACTGAAGCTTTCTTT
>TRBD1|TRBJ2-3|TRBV5-1|-
CASTPGDRQRATQYF
TGCGCCAGCACGCCGGGGGACAGGCAGCGAGCTACGCAGTATTTT
>-|TRBJ1-1|TRBV5-1|-
CASSLASIGPRNTEAFF
TGCGCCAGCAGCTTGGCTAGTATTGGTCCGAGGAACACTGAAGCTTTCTTT
>-|TRBJ1-5|TRBV6-5|-
CASSPRQANQPQHF
TGTGCCAGCAGTCCTCGACAGGCCAATCAGCCCCAGCATTTT
>TRBD2|TRBJ2-1|TRBV7-8|-
CASTLSASSGRGEQFF
TGTGCCAGCACCCTCTCGGCGAGTAGCGGGAGAGGTGAGCAGTTCTTC
>TRBD1|TRBJ1-4|TRBV6-1|-
CASSRQGLQDEKLFF
TGTGCCAGCAGTCGACAGGGGTTGCAGGATGAAAAACTGTTTTTT